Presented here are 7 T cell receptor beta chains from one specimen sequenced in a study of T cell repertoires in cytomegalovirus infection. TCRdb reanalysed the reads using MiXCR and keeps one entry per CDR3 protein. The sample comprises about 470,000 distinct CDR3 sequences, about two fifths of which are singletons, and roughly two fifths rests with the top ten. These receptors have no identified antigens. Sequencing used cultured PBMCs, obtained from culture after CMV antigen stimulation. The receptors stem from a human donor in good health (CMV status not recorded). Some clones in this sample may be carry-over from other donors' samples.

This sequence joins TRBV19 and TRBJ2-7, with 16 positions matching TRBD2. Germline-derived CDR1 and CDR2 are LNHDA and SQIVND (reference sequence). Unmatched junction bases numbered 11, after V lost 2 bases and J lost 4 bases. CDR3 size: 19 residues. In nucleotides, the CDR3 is TGTGCCAGTAGTATATCCCCAACGGGACTAGCGGGAGGGCCGTACGAGCAGTACTTC. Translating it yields CASSISPTGLAGGPYEQYF.

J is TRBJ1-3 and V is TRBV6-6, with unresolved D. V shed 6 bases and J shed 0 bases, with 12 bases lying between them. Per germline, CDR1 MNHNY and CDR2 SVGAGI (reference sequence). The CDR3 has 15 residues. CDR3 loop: CASSPPGDSGNTIYF. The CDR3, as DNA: TGTGCCAGCAGCCCGCCGGGAGACTCTGGAAACACCATATATTTT.

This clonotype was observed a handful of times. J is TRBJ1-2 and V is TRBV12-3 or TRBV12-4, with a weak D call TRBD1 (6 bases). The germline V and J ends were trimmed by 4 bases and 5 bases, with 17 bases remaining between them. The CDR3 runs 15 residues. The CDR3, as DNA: TGTGCCAGCAGTTCCCCGACAGGTCCTGGGTATGGCTACACCTTC. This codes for CASSSPTGPGYGYTF.

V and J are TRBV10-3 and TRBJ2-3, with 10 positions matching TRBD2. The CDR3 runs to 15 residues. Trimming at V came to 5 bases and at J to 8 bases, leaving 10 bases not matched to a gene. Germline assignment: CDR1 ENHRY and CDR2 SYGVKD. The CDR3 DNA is TGTGCCATCAGTAGCCTAGCGGGAGAGATTGGTACGCAGTATTTT. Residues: CAISSLAGEIGTQYF.

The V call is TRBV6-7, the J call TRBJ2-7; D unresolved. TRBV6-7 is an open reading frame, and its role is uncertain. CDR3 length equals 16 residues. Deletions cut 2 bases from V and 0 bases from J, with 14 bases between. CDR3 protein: CASSYPGSLSSYEQYF. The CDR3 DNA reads TGTGCCAGCAGTTACCCTGGCAGCCTGAGCTCCTACGAGCAGTACTTC.

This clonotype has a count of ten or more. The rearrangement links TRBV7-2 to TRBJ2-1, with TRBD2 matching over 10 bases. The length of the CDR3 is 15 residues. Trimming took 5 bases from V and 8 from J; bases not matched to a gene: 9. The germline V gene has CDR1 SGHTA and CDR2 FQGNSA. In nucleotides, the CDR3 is TGTGCCAGCAGCCCTGGACTAGCGGAGGGGTATGAGCAGTTCTTC. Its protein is CASSPGLAEGYEQFF.

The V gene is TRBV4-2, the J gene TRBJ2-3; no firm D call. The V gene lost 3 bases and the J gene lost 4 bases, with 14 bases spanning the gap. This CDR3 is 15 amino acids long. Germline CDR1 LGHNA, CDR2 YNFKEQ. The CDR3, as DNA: TGTGCCAGCAGCCATCGCGTGCCTAGTGCAGATACGCAGTATTTT. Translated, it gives CASSHRVPSADTQYF.